The T cell receptor (beta chain) under discussion was sequenced for a study of neoadjuvant anti-PD-1 for oral cavity cancer. General study results and limits: TCR analyses covered only a few patients per response group.

A word on this clone: What it recognizes is unknown.

Using immunoSEQ multiplex PCR, the repertoire was profiled, and TCRdb retains in-frame clones only, with some absent. This table holds roughly 15,000 clones, 66% found once. The CDR3 runs 17 residues. Germline trimming cut 3 bases from V and 3 bases from J; bases unmatched to any gene: 8. Germline CDR1 and CDR2: SGHTS and YDEGEE. The rearrangement uses TRBV5-8 and TRBJ1-5; 11 bases match TRBD1. The TCR sequence derives from a person aged 35 to 85 with oral cavity squamous cell carcinoma. Here the sequenced sample was PBMCs, taken before nivolumab (anti-PD-1) treatment. CDR3 protein: CASSSIFGQGANQPQHF. For the CDR3, the DNA is TGTGCCAGCAGCTCCATTTTTGGACAGGGGGCCAATCAGCCCCAGCATTTT.